These 28 T cell receptor beta chains share one sample of origin, sequenced in a study of molecular identifiers for immune sequencing clone quantification. TCRdb reprocessed the PCR reads with MiXCR, giving one entry per CDR3 protein. The data contain 550,000 to 750,000 distinct CDR3 sequences, about 20% of them seen just once; the ten biggest clones take up 0.85%. The sample was naive CD8+ T cells from blood, with Jurkat cell RNA spiked in. The subset denotes: FACS-sorted CD8+CD4-CCR7+CD45RA+ naive T cells. The receptors come from a human donor in good health. Some libraries in this study had Jurkat cell RNA spiked in.

This clonotype was observed at least ten times. CDR3 DNA sequence: TGTGCCAGCAGGTTCCCCCGAGCGGACGAGCAGTTCTTC. It yields the protein CASRFPRADEQFF. This chain connects TRBV9 to TRBJ2-1, with D possibly TRBD2 on 5 matching bases. This CDR3 is 13 amino acids long. CDR1 is SGDLS, CDR2 YYNGEE, per germline. The V end lost 5 bases, the J end lost 10 bases, and 16 bases lay between the germline ends.

In its sample, this clonotype was seen many times. This chain connects TRBV6-2 or TRBV6-3 to TRBJ2-5; unclear D gene. V lost 0 bases and J lost 3, with 8 bases in between. The germline gives CDR1 MNHEY, CDR2 SVGEGT. The CDR3 covers 14 residues. The CDR3 DNA sequence: TGTGCCAGCAGTTACTCGAGGTTAGAAGAGACCCAGTACTTC. This codes for CASSYSRLEETQYF.

This chain uses TRBV11-2 with TRBJ2-7; D uncertain. V was trimmed by 1 base and J by 3 bases, leaving 4 bases between them. Germline V gives CDR1 SGHAT, CDR2 FQNNGV. This CDR3 has 12 amino acids. The CDR3 bases are TGTGCCAGCAGCTTAGCTTACTACGAGCAGTACTTC. Residues: CASSLAYYEQYF.

In its sample, this clonotype was seen many times. V gene TRBV13 combines with J gene TRBJ2-5; D assignment may be TRBD1 or TRBD2 (6 bases each). Per germline, CDR1 PRHDT and CDR2 FYEKMQ (reference sequence). CDR3 length equals 15 residues. With 1 base removed from V and 4 bases from J, the gap between germline ends came to 13 bases. The CDR3 reads CASSLAGARGETQYF. CDR3 nucleotides: TGTGCCAGCAGCTTAGCGGGAGCCAGGGGAGAGACCCAGTACTTC.

In this sample, this clonotype turned up a few times. This chain links TRBV7-3 with TRBJ2-1; 12 bases are a match to TRBD2. Unmatched junction bases numbered 7, after V lost 4 bases and J lost 9 bases. Germline-derived CDR1 and CDR2 are SGHTA and FQGTGA. The CDR3 runs to 15 residues. In nucleotides, the CDR3 is TGTGCCAGCAGCTCGCCGACTAGCGGGAGTTCTGAGCAGTTCTTC. This translates into CASSSPTSGSSEQFF.

This clonotype was found many times. The chain joins TRBV7-9 to TRBJ2-5; 8 bases fit TRBD1. The J segment lost 5 bases and the V segment lost 5 bases, leaving 7 bases of the junction unmatched. The CDR3 length is 14 residues. The germline gives CDR1 SEHNR, CDR2 FQNEAQ (reference sequence). The CDR3 nucleotides read TGTGCCAGCAGCACCTCGACAGGGGCGGAGACCCAGTACTTC. It specifies CASSTSTGAETQYF.

Of note for this clonotype: A much larger clone differs by one base, so this may be a read error. It is likely a read error, because the conserved phenylalanine at the end of the CDR3 is missing. The chain couples TRBV13 to TRBJ2-3; TRBD2 matches at 7 bases. The J segment lost 4 bases and the V segment lost 5 bases, leaving 15 bases of the junction unmatched. This CDR3 is built from 17 residues. Germline-derived CDR1 and CDR2 are PRHDT and FYEKMQ (reference sequence). CDR3 nucleotide sequence: TGTGCCAGCAGCGGGCCCTTTTGGGCGGGAGAGGCAGATACGCAGTATTGT. The encoded protein is CASSGPFWAGEADTQYC.

This clonotype was detected a few times. This sequence joins TRBV11-2 and TRBJ2-7; TRBD1 aligns across 7 bases. The CDR3 has 15 amino acids. Germline assignment: CDR1 SGHAT and CDR2 FQNNGV. Trimming removed 5 bases from V and 3 bases from J; junction bases left unmatched: 10. The CDR3 nucleotides read TGTGCCAGCAGCATAACCGACAGGGCTCTCTACGAGCAGTACTTC. Protein sequence: CASSITDRALYEQYF.

This clonotype was seen at least ten times. The chain carries TRBV29-1 and TRBJ1-5; no clear D gene. Germline lookup yields CDR1 SQVTM and CDR2 ANQGSEA. CDR3 length: 11 amino acids. The CDR3 is CRSTSNQPQHF. As DNA, the CDR3 is TGCAGGAGCACAAGCAATCAGCCCCAGCATTTT.

This clonotype was observed at least ten times. The CDR3 nucleotides are TGTGCCAGCACTAGGGCAGGGTGGACTGAAGCTTTCTTT. This codes for CASTRAGWTEAFF. The chain carries TRBV6-1 and TRBJ1-1, with D tentatively TRBD1 (5 bases). The CDR3 consists of 13 residues. V was cut by 7 bases and J by 5 bases, with 14 bases left in between. The germline V gene encodes CDR1 MNHNS and CDR2 SASEGT.

As for this clonotype: The CDR3 end shows no conserved phenylalanine or tryptophan, and so a read error is likely. The chain couples TRBV11-2 to TRBJ2-3, with no clear D. This CDR3 is 14 amino acids long. CDR1 and CDR2 from the germline V gene are SGHAT and FQNNGV. The CDR3 sequence: CASSLYIKTDTQYL. The DNA of the CDR3 is TGTGCCAGCAGCTTATATATTAAAACAGATACACAGTATCTT.

In this sample, this clonotype turned up many times. The chain recombines TRBV29-1 with TRBJ1-1, with D perhaps matching TRBD1 (5 bases). Germline-derived CDR1 and CDR2 are SQVTM and ANQGSEA. CDR3 length equals 11 residues. V was shortened by 4 bases and J by 8 bases, with 11 bases between the two germline ends. CDR3 region: CSVGGVREAFF. The CDR3 coding sequence is TGCAGCGTTGGGGGGGTCCGCGAAGCTTTCTTT.

The chain employs TRBV12-2 and TRBJ1-3. TRBV12-2 is a pseudogene locus. The CDR3 loop spans 15 amino acids. The CDR3 region is CASRLDRTAGNTIYF. The CDR3 nucleotides read TGTGCAAGTCGCTTAGATAGGACTGCTGGAAACACCATATATTTT.

This clonotype was detected only a few times. This chain connects TRBV9 to TRBJ1-4; TRBD1 aligns across 8 bases. Germline CDR1 is SGDLS and CDR2 is YYNGEE. There are 16 residues in the CDR3. V dropped 3 bases and J dropped 7; count of bases not matched to a gene: 11. CDR3 sequence reads: CASSAGQESGSEKLFF. The CDR3 bases are TGTGCCAGCAGCGCGGGACAGGAAAGTGGGTCTGAAAAACTGTTTTTT.

A note on this clonotype: A much larger clone differs by one base, so this may be a read error. The rearrangement links TRBV5-6 to TRBJ2-7; no reliable D call. CDR1 is SGHDT and CDR2 is YYEEEE in the germline V gene. Trimming removed 2 bases from V and 2 bases from J, with 11 bases in between. The CDR3 has 14 residues. The CDR3 DNA sequence: TGTGCCAGCAGCTTCACGGTCAGTACCTACGAGCAGTACTTC. Translation: CASSFTVSTYEQYF.

In this sample, this clonotype turned up many times. V and J are TRBV2 and TRBJ2-2; unclear D gene. Between the trimmed V and J ends, which lost 2 bases and 1 base, there was a span of 8 bases. Germline CDR1 reads SNHLY; CDR2 reads FYNNEI. The CDR3 covers 15 residues. The CDR3 DNA follows: TGTGCCAGCAGTGAAACCCAGTTGAACACCGGGGAGCTGTTTTTT. This encodes CASSETQLNTGELFF.

This clonotype was observed at least ten times. The J gene is TRBJ2-5, the V gene TRBV6-2 or TRBV6-3; the D is unclear. CDR1 MNHEY and CDR2 SVGEGT come from the germline V gene. The CDR3 runs 14 residues. V lost 4 bases and J 5 bases, leaving 14 bases between the germline ends. CDR3: CASSSSFAQETQYF. DNA for the CDR3: TGTGCCAGCAGTTCCAGTTTCGCGCAGGAGACCCAGTACTTC.

Worth noting for this clonotype: This may arise from a read error, as a much more abundant clone is one base away. This chain connects TRBV7-9 to TRBJ2-1; no clear D gene. Trimming took 7 bases from V and 9 from J, leaving 13 bases between them. From germline, CDR1 is SEHNR and CDR2 FQNEAQ (reference sequence). This CDR3 region has 12 residues. Here the CDR3 DNA reads TGTGCCAGCAACTCGACATCCGGTGAGCAGTTCTTC. This encodes CASNSTSGEQFF. Full variable domain (missing parts from reference TRBV7-9 and TRBJ2-1): DTGVSQNPRHKITKRGQNVTFRCDPISEHNRLYWYRQTLGQGPEFLTYFQNEAQLEKSRLLSDRFSAERPKGSFSTLEIQRTEQGDSAMYLCASNSTSGEQFFGPGTRLTVL.

This chain connects TRBV4-1 to TRBJ2-5, with 8 nucleotides matching TRBD2. J was trimmed by 1 base and V by 1 base; bases with no gene match: 8. This CDR3 has 17 residues. Germline-derived CDR1 and CDR2 are MGHRA and YSYEKL. CDR3 loop: CASSQGYVLAGQETQYF. The CDR3 bases are TGCGCCAGCAGCCAAGGTTATGTGCTAGCGGGCCAAGAGACCCAGTACTTC.

This clonotype was counted many times. For the CDR3, the DNA is TGTGCCAGCAGTTCCCTGGGGGGCCCAGATACGCAGTATTTT. It translates to CASSSLGGPDTQYF. This rearrangement joins TRBV6-5 to TRBJ2-3, with D perhaps TRBD1 or TRBD2 (6 bases each). This CDR3 has 14 residues. Trimming shortened V by 4 bases and J by 4 bases, and 12 bases separated the two germline ends. CDR1 is MNHEY and CDR2 is SVGAGI in the germline V gene.

The rearrangement joins TRBV5-1 to TRBJ2-1; 7 bases are shared with TRBD2. Germline CDR1 is SGHRS and CDR2 is YFSETQ. The CDR3 loop spans 16 amino acids. Germline trimming cut 1 base from V and 2 bases from J; bases unmatched to any gene: 6. In DNA, the CDR3 is TGCGCCAGCAGCTTGTACGAGCGGGGAACCTACAATGAGCAGTTCTTC. Its protein is CASSLYERGTYNEQFF.

Many counts were recorded for this clonotype. The V and J genes are TRBV4-3 and TRBJ2-3; 10 nucleotides match TRBD1. CDR1 and CDR2 from the germline V gene are LGHNA and YSLEER. This CDR3 contains 18 residues. J gave up 5 bases and V 3 bases, and 14 bases lay outside the gene matches. This CDR3 is CASSQTFFFGTGVDTQYF. CDR3 sequence (DNA): TGCGCCAGCAGCCAGACGTTCTTCTTCGGGACAGGGGTAGATACGCAGTATTTT.

This clonotype was counted ten times or more. V usage is TRBV6-2 or TRBV6-3 and J usage is TRBJ1-5; D remains unclear. Germline V gives CDR1 MNHEY, CDR2 SVGEGT. V was clipped by 2 bases and J by 2 bases, with 13 bases between them. The CDR3 runs 16 residues. This CDR3 reads CASSYGPVHGNQPQHF. For the CDR3, the DNA is TGTGCCAGCAGTTACGGTCCGGTTCATGGCAATCAGCCCCAGCATTTT.

The chain employs TRBV27 and TRBJ2-7, with a tentative D call TRBD1 (6 bases). The length of the CDR3 is 16 residues. CDR1 and CDR2 from the germline V gene are MNHEY and SMNVEV (reference sequence). Trimming took off 5 bases at V and 2 bases at J, with 19 bases between the two ends. Here the CDR3 reads CASSPSLRDTTYEQYF. CDR3 sequence (DNA): TGTGCCAGCAGTCCTAGCCTCCGGGACACAACCTACGAGCAGTACTTC.

This clonotype was seen repeatedly, ten times or more. The chain has TRBV14 and TRBJ2-3; D remains ambiguous. With 3 bases removed from V and 0 bases from J, the gap between germline ends came to 13 bases. This CDR3 region has 16 residues. Germline V gene lookup returns CDR1 SGHDN and CDR2 FVKESK. The CDR3 is CASSHVGQKSTDTQYF. Here the CDR3 DNA reads TGTGCCAGCAGCCATGTTGGGCAAAAGAGCACAGATACGCAGTATTTT. Drawing the rest from reference TRBV14 and TRBJ2-3, the complete variable domain is EAGVTQFPSHSVIEKGQTVTLRCDPISGHDNLYWYRRVMGKEIKFLLHFVKESKQDESGMPNNRFLAERTGGTYSTLKVQPAELEDSGVYFCASSHVGQKSTDTQYFGPGTRLTVL.

The chain has TRBV6-5 and TRBJ2-1; 9 positions agree with TRBD1. This CDR3 has 17 amino acids. Germline lookup yields CDR1 MNHEY and CDR2 SVGAGI. Losses at the gene ends were 2 bases for V and 7 bases for J; bases not matched to a gene: 12. CDR3 sequence reads: CASSYAWTGDYWNEQFF. CDR3 coding DNA: TGTGCCAGCAGTTACGCCTGGACAGGGGATTATTGGAATGAGCAGTTCTTC.

In its sample, this clonotype was seen a few times. The V and J genes are TRBV3-1 and TRBJ2-3; 10 bases are a match to TRBD1. The CDR3 length is 19 residues. Germline CDR1 reads LGHDT; CDR2 reads YNNKEL (reference sequence). Losses at the gene ends were 3 bases for V and 4 bases for J; bases not matched to a gene: 16. DNA for the CDR3: TGTGCCAGCAGCCACCGGGACAGGGGAGGGACCGCGTTTTCAGATACGCAGTATTTT. It translates to CASSHRDRGGTAFSDTQYF.

Notes on this clonotype: This clone may be a read error of a much larger clone one base away. This sequence joins TRBV13 and TRBJ2-7; D may match TRBD1 or TRBD2 (6 bases each). This CDR3 is 17 amino acids long. The ends were cut back, 4 bases at V and 0 bases at J, with 19 bases in the middle. Germline assignment: CDR1 PRHDT and CDR2 FYEKMQ (reference sequence). Here the CDR3 reads CASSSRKGGKCSYEQYF. The CDR3 region has the DNA TGTGCCAGCAGCTCACGGAAGGGGGGCAAGTGCTCCTACGAGCAGTACTTC.